What follows are 19 T cell receptor beta chains derived from one specimen sequenced in a study of blood T cell repertoires in COVID-19. Measured with immunoSEQ multiplex PCR; TCRdb has only the in-frame clones, and not every one. The data contain some 97,000 clones, 88% of them seen just once; the ten biggest clones take up more than 5.5%. The specimen sequenced was peripheral blood. These receptors came from a woman in her fifties or sixties with acute or convalescent COVID-19.

V is TRBV28 and J is TRBJ1-1, with 7 bases aligning to TRBD1. The CDR3 is 15 residues long. V was pared by 5 bases and J by 2 bases, with 8 bases of the junction left unmatched. CDR1 is MDHEN, CDR2 SYDVKM, per germline. CDR3 loop: CASSTGTAFNTEAFF. The CDR3 DNA reads TGTGCCAGCAGTACCGGGACAGCCTTTAACACTGAAGCTTTCTTT.

The V and J genes are TRBV19 and TRBJ2-3; 9 bases align to TRBD1. The CDR3 has 16 residues. Germline CDR1 LNHDA, CDR2 SQIVND (reference sequence). The J segment lost 2 bases and the V segment lost 4 bases, leaving 7 bases of the junction unmatched. The CDR3 DNA follows: TGTGCCAGTAGTACGCGGGACAGGGAATTCACAGATACGCAGTATTTT. It yields the protein CASSTRDREFTDTQYF.

The J gene is TRBJ2-1, the V gene TRBV19; TRBD2 matches at 7 bases. The CDR3 consists of 14 residues. CDR1 and CDR2 (germline): LNHDA, SQIVND (reference sequence). J was trimmed by 7 bases and V by 3 bases; bases with no gene match: 6. CDR3 region: CASSMGGPGNEQFF. In DNA form, the CDR3 reads TGTGCCAGTAGTATGGGAGGGCCAGGGAATGAGCAGTTCTTC.

This chain uses TRBV5-4 with TRBJ2-3; D gene uncertain. V was pared by 0 bases and J by 2 bases, with 10 bases between. CDR3 length equals 15 residues. Germline V gives CDR1 SGHNT, CDR2 YYREEE (reference sequence). As DNA, the CDR3 is TGTGCCAGCAGCTTGGATCGCGGTTACACAGATACGCAGTATTTT. Residues: CASSLDRGYTDTQYF. Using reference TRBV5-4 and TRBJ2-3 for the parts outside the CDR3, the full variable domain is ETGVTQSPTHLIKTRGQQVTLRCSSQSGHNTVSWYQQALGQGPQFIFQYYREEENGRGNFPPRFSGLQFPNYSSELNVNALELDDSALYLCASSLDRGYTDTQYFGPGTRLTVL.

This rearrangement joins TRBV5-8 to TRBJ1-6; TRBD1 is a possible D gene (5 bases). CDR3 size: 15 residues. The germline V gene encodes CDR1 SGHTS and CDR2 YDEGEE. The ends were cut back, 2 bases at V and 2 bases at J, with 8 bases in the middle. This CDR3 is CASSFATAYNSPLHF. The CDR3 DNA follows: TGTGCCAGCAGCTTCGCGACAGCCTATAATTCACCCCTCCACTTT.

This chain joins TRBV6-6 and TRBJ2-7; TRBD2 aligns across 7 bases. From germline, CDR1 is MNHNY and CDR2 SVGAGI (reference sequence). Unmatched junction bases numbered 5, after V lost 8 bases and J lost 4 bases. The CDR3 length is 12 residues. CDR3 protein: CASEGGRYEQYF. The CDR3, as DNA: TGTGCCAGCGAGGGCGGGAGATACGAGCAGTACTTC.

This clone has a handful of counts. J is TRBJ2-2 and V is TRBV29-1, with a weak D call TRBD1 (5 bases). Germline CDR1 and CDR2: SQVTM and ANQGSEA. The CDR3 is 11 amino acids. V lost 4 bases to trimming and J lost 6 bases, with 6 bases between them. CDR3 protein: CSVARAGELFF. The DNA for the CDR3 is TGCAGCGTTGCCAGGGCCGGGGAGCTGTTTTTT.

The chain has TRBV19 and TRBJ2-1; 9 nucleotides align to TRBD1. Germline-derived CDR1 and CDR2 are LNHDA and SQIVND (reference sequence). The CDR3 has 16 residues. The V segment lost 5 bases and the J segment 3 bases; nucleotides outside the gene matches: 8. CDR3 DNA: TGTGCCAGTAGTCTCTCGGGACAGGGTTACTACAATGAGCAGTTCTTC. Amino acid sequence: CASSLSGQGYYNEQFF.

J is TRBJ1-6 and V is TRBV3-1 (or the pseudogene TRBV3-2); D gene unclear. CDR1 is LGHDT, CDR2 YNNKEL, per germline (reference sequence). This CDR3 has 11 amino acids. V lost 4 bases to trimming and J lost 16 bases, with 11 bases between them. The CDR3 protein is CASSRAGWLHF. CDR3 nucleotides: TGTGCCAGCAGCCGGGCGGGTTGGCTCCACTTT.

This clone was seen only once. The V call is TRBV3-1 (or the pseudogene TRBV3-2), the J call TRBJ2-1, with 14 positions matching TRBD2. The trim removed 0 bases at V and 9 bases at J, leaving 1 base unmatched. The CDR3 sequence is 15 residues long. The germline V gene encodes CDR1 LGHDT and CDR2 YNNKEL (reference sequence). CDR3 nucleotides: TGTGCCAGCAGCCAAGAGACTAGCGGGAGGGTTGAGCAGTTCTTC. This codes for CASSQETSGRVEQFF.

The J gene is TRBJ1-5, the V gene TRBV3-1 (or the pseudogene TRBV3-2); D is perhaps TRBD1 (6 bases). Germline-derived CDR1 and CDR2 are LGHDT and YNNKEL (reference sequence). Deletions cut 5 bases from V and 2 bases from J, with 13 bases between. This CDR3 has 15 residues. The CDR3 DNA reads TGTGCCAGCAGCGGTCGACAGGACCGCAATCAGCCCCAGCATTTT. It codes for CASSGRQDRNQPQHF.

The rearrangement links TRBV30 to TRBJ2-2; maybe TRBD2 (6 bases). The CDR3 is 15 amino acids. Germline V CDR1 and CDR2: GTSNPN, SVGIG (reference sequence). Trimming removed 2 bases from V and 5 bases from J, with 15 bases in between. The CDR3 nucleotides read TGTGCCTGGAGTTGGGTGGGAGGAGGGACCGGGGAGCTGTTTTTT. Protein sequence: CAWSWVGGGTGELFF.

J is TRBJ1-3 and V is TRBV28, with TRBD1 matching 9 bases. CDR3 length: 14 amino acids. Germline CDR1 reads MDHEN; CDR2 reads SYDVKM. J gave up 1 base and V 10 bases, and 5 bases lay outside the gene matches. The CDR3 DNA follows: TGTGCCACCGGTGGGACAGGGTCTGGAAACACCATATATTTT. Translation gives CATGGTGSGNTIYF. The full variable domain, in which reference TRBV28 and TRBJ1-3 provide the parts outside the CDR3, is DVKVTQSSRYLVKRTGEKVFLECVQDMDHENMFWYRQDPGLGLRLIYFSYDVKMKEKGDIPEGYSVSREKKERFSLILESASTNQTSMYLCATGGTGSGNTIYFGEGSWLTVV.

The chain employs TRBV6-5 and TRBJ1-1; 7 positions match TRBD1. V lost 6 bases, J lost 3 bases, and 7 bases stayed unmatched. This CDR3 has 14 residues. Germline values: CDR1 MNHEY, CDR2 SVGAGI. The CDR3 coding sequence is TGTGCCAGCAGCATACACAGGGGTGACACTGAAGCTTTCTTT. This codes for CASSIHRGDTEAFF.

V and J are TRBV19 and TRBJ1-5, with 8 bases identical to TRBD1. There are 14 residues in the CDR3. CDR1 is LNHDA and CDR2 is SQIVND in the germline V gene (reference sequence). With V trimmed by 5 bases and J by 7 bases, 7 bases remained unmatched. CDR3 coding DNA: TGTGCCAGTAGTGGGGGAGCAGGGGGCCAGCCCCAGCATTTT. It translates to CASSGGAGGQPQHF.

The rearrangement links TRBV28 to TRBJ1-3; D not certain. Germline V lookup: CDR1 MDHEN, CDR2 SYDVKM. The CDR3 runs 15 residues. V gave up 1 base and J gave up 1 base, with 8 bases separating them. CDR3 DNA sequence: TGTGCCAGCAGTTTATTGGGCAGTTCTGGAAACACCATATATTTT. This codes for CASSLLGSSGNTIYF.

The J gene is TRBJ1-6, the V gene TRBV11-2; 8 nucleotides align to TRBD1. Germline V gene data show CDR1 as SGHAT and CDR2 as FQNNGV. The CDR3 is 15 amino acids. Unmatched junction bases numbered 10, after V lost 6 bases and J lost 9 bases. The CDR3 reads CASRPPGGGISPLHF. The CDR3 DNA sequence: TGTGCCAGCAGACCACCAGGGGGCGGGATTTCACCCCTCCACTTT.

The V and J genes are TRBV19 and TRBJ1-1; D may be TRBD1 (6 bases). Trimming stripped 10 bases from V and 1 base from J, with 13 bases between. Germline CDR1 and CDR2: LNHDA and SQIVND (reference sequence). The CDR3 contains 13 residues. CDR3 amino acids: CATAVGGNTEAFF. CDR3 coding DNA: TGTGCCACCGCCGTAGGGGGGAACACTGAAGCTTTCTTT.

The sample holds a few counts of this clone. The chain has TRBV11-2 and TRBJ1-5; D not resolved. The CDR3 covers 13 residues. Trimming cost V 5 bases and J 2 bases, with 7 bases left between them. Germline V gives CDR1 SGHAT, CDR2 FQNNGV. The CDR3 DNA follows: TGTGCCAGCAGCGCAACAGGCAATCAGCCCCAGCATTTT. Its translation: CASSATGNQPQHF. Combining the CDR3 with reference TRBV11-2 and TRBJ1-5 gives the whole variable domain EAGVAQSPRYKIIEKRQSVAFWCNPISGHATLYWYQQILGQGPKLLIQFQNNGVVDDSQLPKDRFSAERLKGVDSTLKIQPAKLEDSAVYLCASSATGNQPQHFGDGTRLSIL.